Each of the 22 T cell receptor beta chains below was sequenced from the same sample in a study of cytomegalovirus exposure and HLA in healthy donors. Use of 60 Vbeta and 13 Jbeta primers characterized the PCR. Using immunoSEQ multiplex PCR, the repertoire was profiled, and TCRdb retains in-frame clones only, with some absent. The sample lists 150,000 to 200,000 clones, around 75% occurring once. Input material: PBMCs. These receptors were taken from a woman between 40 and 55 years old in good health and CMV-seropositive.

The V and J genes are TRBV18 and TRBJ2-1; 13 nucleotides align to TRBD2. Germline trimming cut 3 bases from V and 5 bases from J; bases unmatched to any gene: 16. The CDR3 covers 20 residues. From germline, CDR1 is KGHSH and CDR2 LQKENI. The CDR3 loop is CASSPTGTSGNPRGHNEQFF. DNA of the CDR3: TGTGCCAGCTCACCTACCGGGACTAGCGGGAATCCGCGAGGACACAATGAGCAGTTCTTC.

This rearrangement joins TRBV7-3 to TRBJ2-1; D perhaps matches TRBD1 (6 bases). The CDR3 totals 14 residues. Germline loops: CDR1 SGHTA, CDR2 FQGTGA. Deletions cut 1 base from V and 3 bases from J, with 7 bases between. CDR3 in DNA: TGTGCCAGCAGCTTAAACAGGGACTACAATGAGCAGTTCTTC. It is translated as CASSLNRDYNEQFF.

The chain carries TRBV5-1 and TRBJ1-1, with 7 positions matching TRBD1. Germline lookup yields CDR1 SGHRS and CDR2 YFSETQ. The trim removed 0 bases at V and 0 bases at J, leaving 5 bases unmatched. CDR3 length equals 16 residues. CDR3 nucleotide sequence: TGCGCCAGCAGCTTGGCCAGACAGGGTTTGAACACTGAAGCTTTCTTT. Translating it yields CASSLARQGLNTEAFF. The complete variable domain, with remaining parts taken from reference TRBV5-1 and TRBJ1-1, reads KAGVTQTPRYLIKTRGQQVTLSCSPISGHRSVSWYQQTPGQGLQFLFEYFSETQRNKGNFPGRFSGRQFSNSRSEMNVSTLELGDSALYLCASSLARQGLNTEAFFGQGTRLTVV.

This clone was observed a single time. The chain combines TRBV2 with TRBJ2-5; D is possibly TRBD2 (6 bases). Germline assignment: CDR1 SNHLY and CDR2 FYNNEI. This CDR3 has 14 amino acids. Trimming pared 7 bases from V and 5 bases from J, leaving 17 bases between. The CDR3 spells CASISIAASETQYF. The CDR3 DNA sequence: TGTGCCAGCATATCCATAGCGGCTTCGGAGACCCAGTACTTC.

This clone turned up a few times. The chain has TRBV28 and TRBJ1-2; a weak D match, TRBD1 (5 bases). In germline, CDR1 is MDHEN, CDR2 SYDVKM. Trimming cost V 3 bases and J 4 bases, with 9 bases left between them. CDR3 size: 13 residues. The CDR3 here is CASSFPRVYGYTF. The CDR3 DNA sequence: TGTGCCAGCAGTTTTCCCAGGGTCTATGGCTACACCTTC.

The rearrangement uses TRBV19 and TRBJ2-3; weak D call: TRBD2 (6 bases). Trimming stripped 5 bases from V and 9 bases from J, with 15 bases between. The CDR3 runs to 13 residues. The germline gives CDR1 LNHDA, CDR2 SQIVND (reference sequence). The CDR3 sequence: CASSATGGITQYF. CDR3 in DNA: TGTGCCAGTAGTGCCACTGGGGGGATAACGCAGTATTTT.

V is TRBV5-1 and J is TRBJ1-2; perhaps TRBD1 as D (6 bases). The germline V and J ends were trimmed by 0 bases and 1 base, with 13 bases remaining between them. The germline V gene encodes CDR1 SGHRS and CDR2 YFSETQ. The CDR3 spans 16 residues. The CDR3 bases are TGCGCCAGCAGCTTGGATTACAGGGACCTTAACTATGGCTACACCTTC. It specifies CASSLDYRDLNYGYTF.

The count of this clone is one. This chain connects TRBV6-5 to TRBJ2-1; TRBD1 might be the D (6 bases). Trimming stripped 2 bases from V and 7 bases from J, with 9 bases between. This CDR3 is 13 amino acids long. Germline CDR1 is MNHEY and CDR2 is SVGAGI. CDR3 coding DNA: TGTGCCAGCAGTTACAAGGGGGAAAATGAGCAGTTCTTC. Translating it yields CASSYKGENEQFF.

The chain has TRBV7-9 and TRBJ1-4, with no clear D. Germline-derived CDR1 and CDR2 are SEHNR and FQNEAQ (reference sequence). This CDR3 has 12 amino acids. The germline V and J ends were trimmed by 3 bases and 6 bases, with 5 bases remaining between them. This chain's CDR3 is CASSFSYEKLFF. CDR3 sequence (DNA): TGTGCCAGCAGCTTCAGTTATGAAAAACTGTTTTTT. The full variable domain, in which reference TRBV7-9 and TRBJ1-4 provide the parts outside the CDR3, is DTGVSQNPRHKITKRGQNVTFRCDPISEHNRLYWYRQTLGQGPEFLTYFQNEAQLEKSRLLSDRFSAERPKGSFSTLEIQRTEQGDSAMYLCASSFSYEKLFFGSGTQLSVL.

This rearrangement joins TRBV30 to TRBJ2-6; the D gene is possibly TRBD1 (6 bases). V gave up 5 bases and J gave up 0 bases, with 26 bases separating them. The CDR3 consists of 20 residues. Germline V CDR1 and CDR2: GTSNPN, SVGIG (reference sequence). CDR3 in amino acids: CAWQVGIPGHSHSGANVLTF. The CDR3 DNA reads as TGTGCCTGGCAAGTTGGTATTCCGGGACACTCTCACTCTGGGGCCAACGTCCTGACTTTC.

This chain connects TRBV29-1 to TRBJ1-4; D not certain. The CDR3 covers 12 residues. V lost 6 bases to trimming and J lost 8 bases, with 13 bases between them. Germline V gene data show CDR1 as SQVTM and CDR2 as ANQGSEA. The CDR3 sequence is CSVWAYDEKLFF. The CDR3 nucleotides read TGCAGCGTATGGGCCTACGACGAAAAACTGTTTTTT.

The table lists this clone with a few counts. The V and J genes are TRBV19 and TRBJ1-5; D is undetermined. The CDR3 totals 16 residues. The V end lost 7 bases, the J end lost 2 bases, and 18 bases lay between the germline ends. Germline values: CDR1 LNHDA, CDR2 SQIVND (reference sequence). The CDR3 here is CASTGTKITRNQPQHF. CDR3 DNA sequence: TGTGCCAGTACAGGTACGAAGATCACCCGCAATCAGCCCCAGCATTTT. The full variable domain, rest sourced from reference TRBV19 and TRBJ1-5, is DGGITQSPKYLFRKEGQNVTLSCEQNLNHDAMYWYRQDPGQGLRLIYYSQIVNDFQKGDIAEGYSVSREKKESFPLTVTSAQKNPTAFYLCASTGTKITRNQPQHFGDGTRLSIL.

This clone was seen just once. The V and J genes are TRBV28 and TRBJ2-2, with 12 bases identical to TRBD1. Trimming removed 6 bases from V and 7 bases from J; junction bases left unmatched: 9. The CDR3 loop spans 16 amino acids. Germline CDR1 is MDHEN and CDR2 is SYDVKM. CDR3 loop: CASSLGTGGRIGELFF. CDR3 in DNA: TGTGCCAGCAGCCTGGGGACAGGGGGCAGAATCGGGGAGCTGTTTTTT.

The chain is built from TRBV19 and TRBJ1-5; 7 bases align to TRBD1. This CDR3 is 16 amino acids long. From germline, CDR1 is LNHDA and CDR2 SQIVND (reference sequence). J was trimmed by 7 bases and V by 3 bases; bases with no gene match: 12. This CDR3 is CASSILRGTNHQPQHF. DNA for the CDR3: TGTGCCAGTAGTATCCTCAGGGGGACCAATCACCAGCCCCAGCATTTT.

The rearrangement uses TRBV7-8 and TRBJ1-1; the D gene is possibly TRBD1 (6 bases). This CDR3 spans 16 amino acids. Germline V gene data show CDR1 as SGHVS and CDR2 as FQNEAQ. The V end lost 0 bases, the J end lost 3 bases, and 14 bases lay between the germline ends. The CDR3 region is CASSLAGGQLDTEAFF. The CDR3 DNA is TGTGCCAGCAGCTTAGCCGGGGGGCAACTTGACACTGAAGCTTTCTTT.

CDR3 amino acids: CASNTQGPPRNQPQHF. In DNA, the CDR3 is TGTGCCAGCAATACACAGGGGCCACCGCGCAATCAGCCCCAGCATTTT. The J gene is TRBJ1-5, the V gene TRBV21-1; the D call of TRBD1 is as the table states it, not checked on the DNA. TRBV21-1 is given as a pseudogene. This CDR3 is built from 16 residues.

The DNA for the CDR3 is TGCGCCAGCAGCCAAGAACTATTAACAGGGGATCAGCCCCAGCATTTT. It codes for CASSQELLTGDQPQHF. The chain combines TRBV4-3 with TRBJ1-5, with 7 bases aligning to TRBD1. This CDR3 contains 16 residues. V lost 0 bases and J lost 5; bases outside the gene matches: 7. Germline V gene lookup returns CDR1 LGHNA and CDR2 YSLEER.

The gene calls are TRBV5-4 and TRBJ2-2; perhaps TRBD1 as D (5 bases). With 0 bases removed from V and 7 bases from J, the gap between germline ends came to 10 bases. The germline CDR1 and CDR2 sequences are SGHNT and YYREEE (reference sequence). The CDR3 totals 14 residues. Written as DNA, the CDR3 is TGTGCCAGCAGCTTGGAGGGGCGCGACGGGGAGCTGTTTTTT. It codes for CASSLEGRDGELFF.

The chain is built from TRBV5-4 and TRBJ2-5; 7 positions agree with TRBD1. V trimming: 4 bases; J trimming: 2 bases; junction bases outside the gene matches: 2. CDR1 is SGHNT, CDR2 YYREEE, per germline (reference sequence). The CDR3 runs to 13 residues. The CDR3 bases are TGTGCCAGCAGCACGACAGGGCAAGAGACCCAGTACTTC. Translation: CASSTTGQETQYF.

The chain joins TRBV27 to TRBJ1-5; D not resolved. This CDR3 region has 14 residues. Germline V CDR1 and CDR2: MNHEY, SMNVEV (reference sequence). The germline V and J ends were trimmed by 9 bases and 2 bases, with 14 bases remaining between them. The CDR3 reads CASVMRPGNQPQHF. CDR3 nucleotide sequence: TGTGCCAGTGTGATGCGGCCAGGCAATCAGCCCCAGCATTTT.

The V call is TRBV7-2, the J call TRBJ1-2; 9 positions agree with TRBD1. Germline V gives CDR1 SGHTA, CDR2 FQGNSA. The CDR3 length is 14 residues. With V trimmed by 6 bases and J by 8 bases, 10 bases remained unmatched. The CDR3 is CASSRPGQGYGYTF. Written as DNA, the CDR3 is TGTGCCAGCAGTCGACCGGGACAGGGATACGGCTACACCTTC.

The rearrangement links TRBV19 to TRBJ1-2; 8 nucleotides agree with TRBD1. The V segment lost 4 bases and the J segment 2 bases; nucleotides outside the gene matches: 9. The CDR3 sequence is 16 residues long. The germline gives CDR1 LNHDA, CDR2 SQIVND (reference sequence). This chain's CDR3 is CASSKVTGDRNYGYTF. The CDR3 DNA follows: TGTGCCAGTAGTAAAGTGACAGGGGATCGAAACTATGGCTACACCTTC. The whole variable domain, filled in from reference TRBV19 and TRBJ1-2, reads DGGITQSPKYLFRKEGQNVTLSCEQNLNHDAMYWYRQDPGQGLRLIYYSQIVNDFQKGDIAEGYSVSREKKESFPLTVTSAQKNPTAFYLCASSKVTGDRNYGYTFGSGTRLTVV.